These T cell receptor beta chains were read from a single sample in a study of Ad26.COV2.S vaccination and SARS-CoV-2 variants. Some clones are missing from TCRdb's copy, which holds only in-frame ones; the method was immunoSEQ multiplex PCR. The sample consists of more than 300,000 clones, 80% to 90% of them appearing once. The sequencing here drew on peripheral blood, taken in a trial of Ad26.COV2.S vaccine versus placebo. All receptors come from a person aged 18-60 years who received the Ad26.COV2.S COVID-19 vaccine or a placebo. The CDR3 runs from the conserved cysteine through the conserved F or W. D genes are given only for firm matches. Clone size, where shown, is once, few, many, or a class for clones that have expanded.

CDR3	DNA	size	V	J	D
CASTGPTGESSYEQYF	TGTGCCAGCACCGGACCTACAGGGGAGAGCTCCTACGAGCAGTACTTC	-	TRBV7-9	TRBJ2-7	TRBD1
CASSWNAGETQYF	TGTGCCAGCAGTTGGAACGCGGGGGAGACCCAGTACTTC	many	TRBV12-3/TRBV12-4	TRBJ2-5	-
CASRGTGENTGELFF	TGTGCCAGCCGCGGGACTGGGGAGAACACCGGGGAGCTGTTTTTT	once	TRBV7-9	TRBJ2-2	-
CASRPIPGALGSGNTIYF	TGTGCCAGCAGACCAATCCCAGGGGCTCTCGGCTCTGGAAACACCATATATTTT	-	TRBV13	TRBJ1-3	-
CATSESGTGGGQPQHF	TGTGCCACCAGTGAATCCGGGACTGGGGGCGGTCAGCCCCAGCATTTT	-	TRBV24-1	TRBJ1-5	-
CASRRGTGLYEQYF	TGTGCCAGCAGGAGGGGGACAGGGCTTTACGAGCAGTACTTC	few	TRBV6-5	TRBJ2-7	TRBD1
CASSLGRPYEQYF	TGTGCCAGCAGCTTAGGCAGGCCCTACGAGCAGTACTTC	-	TRBV7-8	TRBJ2-7	-
CASSFGSMNTEAFF	TGTGCCAGCAGTTTTGGGTCCATGAACACTGAAGCTTTCTTT	once	TRBV9	TRBJ1-1	-
CASRTGNEKLFF	TGTGCCAGCAGAACAGGGAATGAAAAACTGTTTTTT	-	TRBV6-5	TRBJ1-4	-
CASSSGLGGTYNEQFF	TGTGCCAGCAGCTCGGGACTGGGGGGTACCTACAATGAGCAGTTCTTC	-	TRBV7-3	TRBJ2-1	-
CASSPTGGNTIYF	TGTGCCAGCAGTCCGACAGGGGGCAACACCATATATTTT	-	TRBV12-3/TRBV12-4	TRBJ1-3	TRBD1
CASSLMRGSSYEQYF	TGTGCCAGCAGCTTAATGCGTGGTAGCTCCTACGAGCAGTACTTC	-	TRBV7-3	TRBJ2-7	-